Below, 17 T cell receptor beta chains from the same sample are listed, as sequenced in a study of blood T cell repertoires in COVID-19. Profiled with immunoSEQ multiplex PCR; TCRdb holds only in-frame clones, not every one. The sample shows 180,000 or so clones, about four fifths of them seen only once. Sequencing used peripheral blood. These receptors were collected from a woman aged 40-49 years with COVID-19, enrolled during active disease.

This clone is a singleton in its sample. This sequence joins TRBV3-1 (or the pseudogene TRBV3-2) and TRBJ2-5; TRBD2 matches 11 bases. Germline V gene lookup returns CDR1 LGHDT and CDR2 YNNKEL (reference sequence). V was clipped by 1 base and J by 5 bases; unmatched bases: 3. The CDR3 spans 15 residues. This chain's CDR3 is CASSQVLAGVETQYF. DNA for the CDR3: TGTGCCAGCAGCCAAGTACTAGCGGGAGTTGAGACCCAGTACTTC.

The rearrangement joins TRBV6-6 to TRBJ2-7, with 8 nucleotides matching TRBD1. The CDR3 is made up of 12 amino acids. V was pared by 6 bases and J by 8 bases, with 6 bases of the junction left unmatched. Germline V gene sequence: CDR1 MNHNY, CDR2 SVGAGI (reference sequence). This CDR3 reads CASSMDREQQYF. The CDR3 DNA reads TGTGCCAGCAGCATGGACAGGGAACAGCAGTACTTC.

The J gene is TRBJ1-5, the V gene TRBV7-9; D call uncertain. Germline CDR1 is SEHNR and CDR2 is FQNEAQ (reference sequence). The CDR3 runs 12 residues. V lost 4 bases and J 6 bases, leaving 7 bases between the germline ends. The CDR3 loop is CASSSGGQPQHF. The CDR3 DNA follows: TGTGCCAGCAGCTCGGGTGGTCAGCCCCAGCATTTT. The entire variable domain, with the rest obtained from reference TRBV7-9 and TRBJ1-5, is as follows: DTGVSQNPRHKITKRGQNVTFRCDPISEHNRLYWYRQTLGQGPEFLTYFQNEAQLEKSRLLSDRFSAERPKGSFSTLEIQRTEQGDSAMYLCASSSGGQPQHFGDGTRLSIL.

The chain uses TRBV7-8 and TRBJ2-2, with 8 bases identical to TRBD1. Germline CDR1 and CDR2: SGHVS and FQNEAQ. V lost 5 bases to trimming and J lost 7 bases; unmatched junction nucleotides: 9. The CDR3 totals 15 residues. CDR3: CASSLSRGLFGELFF. CDR3 DNA sequence: TGTGCCAGCAGCCTATCCAGGGGGCTCTTCGGGGAGCTGTTTTTT.

The CDR3 bases are TGTGCCAGCAGTTTAACCGGGACGGCGAGCGGGCAGCCCCAGCATTTT. It encodes CASSLTGTASGQPQHF. J is TRBJ1-5 and V is TRBV28, with D possibly TRBD1 on 5 matching bases. This CDR3 contains 16 residues. The germline gives CDR1 MDHEN, CDR2 SYDVKM. Trimming stripped 2 bases from V and 7 bases from J, with 18 bases between.

V gene TRBV3-1 (or the pseudogene TRBV3-2) combines with J gene TRBJ2-2; 7 positions match TRBD2. Germline loops: CDR1 LGHDT, CDR2 YNNKEL (reference sequence). V trimming: 0 bases; J trimming: 7 bases; junction bases outside the gene matches: 11. This CDR3 has 17 amino acids. This chain's CDR3 is CASSQESPAGMVGELFF. DNA of the CDR3: TGTGCCAGCAGCCAAGAAAGCCCAGCGGGAATGGTCGGGGAGCTGTTTTTT.

The chain combines TRBV6-1 with TRBJ2-7, with 10 nucleotides matching TRBD2. The CDR3 consists of 15 residues. CDR1 is MNHNS and CDR2 is SASEGT in the germline V gene. The V and J ends lost 3 bases and 3 bases, in that order; junction bases with no gene match: 5. The CDR3 sequence is CASSEPGLAIYEQYV. Written as DNA, the CDR3 is TGTGCCAGCAGTGAGCCGGGACTAGCGATCTACGAGCAGTACGTC.

The chain links TRBV3-1 (or the pseudogene TRBV3-2) to TRBJ2-2; 13 nucleotides match TRBD2. CDR3 length equals 22 residues. The J segment lost 4 bases and the V segment lost 0 bases, leaving 17 bases of the junction unmatched. Germline V lookup: CDR1 LGHDT, CDR2 YNNKEL (reference sequence). The CDR3 DNA sequence: TGTGCCAGCAGCCAAGATATGTCCGGGACTAGCGGGACCCTTTGGGGCACCGGGGAGCTGTTTTTT. This gives the protein CASSQDMSGTSGTLWGTGELFF.

This chain connects TRBV6-4 to TRBJ2-1, with D possibly being TRBD2 (5 bases). The V gene's germline CDR1 is MRHNA and CDR2 SNTAGT. The CDR3 is 16 amino acids. Trimming left V 7 bases short and J 3 bases short, with 19 bases between. CDR3 protein: CASTTRDTRVYNEQFF. Here the CDR3 DNA reads TGTGCCAGCACCACCCGGGATACTAGAGTCTACAATGAGCAGTTCTTC.

The V and J genes are TRBV9 and TRBJ2-3, with TRBD2 identical over 12 bases. J was trimmed by 4 bases and V by 4 bases; bases with no gene match: 7. CDR1 is SGDLS and CDR2 is YYNGEE in the germline V gene. The CDR3 consists of 16 residues. The CDR3 reads CASSRDGLAGSDTQYF. CDR3 DNA: TGTGCCAGCAGCAGAGACGGACTAGCGGGATCAGATACGCAGTATTTT.

CDR3 region: CASSKRTGAITGELFF. The CDR3 nucleotides read TGTGCCAGCAGCAAACGGACAGGGGCAATCACCGGGGAGCTGTTTTTT. This chain links TRBV7-9 with TRBJ2-2, with TRBD1 identical over 9 bases. With V trimmed by 5 bases and J by 4 bases, 8 bases remained unmatched. The CDR3 length is 16 residues. Germline CDR1 and CDR2: SEHNR and FQNEAQ (reference sequence).

The V and J genes are TRBV7-6 and TRBJ2-7; D not certain. V was shortened by 8 bases and J by 0 bases, with 11 bases between the two germline ends. Germline assignment: CDR1 SGHVS and CDR2 FNYEAQ. CDR3 length: 13 amino acids. Here the CDR3 DNA reads TGTGCCAGCTCTACTACTACCTCCTACGAGCAGTACTTC. Translating it yields CASSTTTSYEQYF.

This clone was counted a single time. J is TRBJ1-2 and V is TRBV19; unclear D gene. Germline V gives CDR1 LNHDA, CDR2 SQIVND (reference sequence). CDR3 length: 13 residues. V was pared by 5 bases and J by 5 bases, with 12 bases between. The CDR3 loop is CASSPRIGYGYTF. The CDR3 bases are TGTGCCAGTAGTCCCAGGATTGGGTATGGCTACACCTTC.

The chain recombines TRBV5-6 with TRBJ2-7, with 7 bases aligning to TRBD2. The CDR3 runs to 15 residues. The J segment lost 4 bases and the V segment lost 0 bases, leaving 7 bases of the junction unmatched. The germline CDR1 and CDR2 sequences are SGHDT and YYEEEE. In nucleotides, the CDR3 is TGTGCCAGCAGCTTGGCCCCAGCGGGGATGTACGAGCAGTACTTC. Translation gives CASSLAPAGMYEQYF.

This clone was counted a single time. The chain recombines TRBV24-1 with TRBJ2-2; the D gene is possibly TRBD1 (6 bases). With 4 bases removed from V and 1 base from J, the gap between germline ends came to 12 bases. Per the germline V gene, CDR1 is KGHDR and CDR2 is SFDVKD. CDR3 length: 16 residues. CDR3 loop: CATSETGHLNTGELFF. CDR3 nucleotide sequence: TGTGCCACCAGTGAAACGGGACACCTGAACACCGGGGAGCTGTTTTTT.

The rearrangement links TRBV7-2 to TRBJ2-7; D ambiguous. V shed 6 bases and J shed 5 bases, with 14 bases lying between them. There are 13 residues in the CDR3. Germline CDR1 reads SGHTA; CDR2 reads FQGNSA. Here the CDR3 DNA reads TGTGCCAGCAGTATCACGAACTCAAACGAGCAGTACTTC. It specifies CASSITNSNEQYF.

CDR3 region: CASSGTGTINEQFF. CDR3 DNA: TGCGCCAGCAGTGGGACCGGGACTATCAATGAGCAGTTCTTC. This chain uses TRBV5-1 with TRBJ2-1, with 7 bases lining up with TRBD2. Losses at the gene ends were 5 bases for V and 6 bases for J; bases not matched to a gene: 8. The CDR3 length is 14 residues. Germline V gene data show CDR1 as SGHRS and CDR2 as YFSETQ.